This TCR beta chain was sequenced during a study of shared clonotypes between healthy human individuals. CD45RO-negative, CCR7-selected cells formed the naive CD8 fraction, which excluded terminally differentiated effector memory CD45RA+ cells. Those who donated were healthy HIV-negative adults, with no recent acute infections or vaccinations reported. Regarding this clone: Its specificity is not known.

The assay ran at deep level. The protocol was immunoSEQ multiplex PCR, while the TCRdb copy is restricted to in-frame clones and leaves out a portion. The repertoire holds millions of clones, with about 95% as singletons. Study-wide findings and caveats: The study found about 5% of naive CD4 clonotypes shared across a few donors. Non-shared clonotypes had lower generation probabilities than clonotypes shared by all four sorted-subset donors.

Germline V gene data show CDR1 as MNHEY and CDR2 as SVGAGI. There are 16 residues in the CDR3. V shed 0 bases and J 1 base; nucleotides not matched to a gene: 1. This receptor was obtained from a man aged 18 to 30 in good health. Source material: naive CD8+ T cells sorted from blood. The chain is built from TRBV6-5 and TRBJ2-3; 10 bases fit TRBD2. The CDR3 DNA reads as TGTGCCAGCAGTTACTCAGCGGGGGGGGGCACAGATACGCAGTATTTT. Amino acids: CASSYSAGGGTDTQYF.